This is a list of T cell receptor beta chains from one sample in a study of blood T cell repertoires in COVID-19. TCRdb keeps only in-frame clones here, not all; method: immunoSEQ multiplex PCR. The repertoire has approximately 160,000 clones, 65% to 85% of them found once; the top ten carry 6%. The sample taken for sequencing was PBMCs or T cells enriched from blood (not recorded which). The receptor source for this set is a man aged 40-50 years who had recovered from COVID-19. Both conserved end residues are part of each CDR3. The D gene is left open where the match is weak. Size tells how often a clone was seen (once, few, many) or the class of an expanded clone, and some rows leave it out.

CDR3 length: 14
clone size: -
J gene: TRBJ1-5
D gene: -
V gene: TRBV6-1
CDR3 DNA: TGTGCCAGCAGTGAGGGAGTAATGAATCAGCCCCAGCATTTT
CDR3 protein: CASSEGVMNQPQHF

CDR3 length: 17
clone size: few
J gene: TRBJ2-1
D gene: -
V gene: TRBV15
CDR3 DNA: TGTGCCACCAGCAGAGATCCGGGAACCAGCTCCTACAATGAGCAGTTCTTC
CDR3 protein: CATSRDPGTSSYNEQFF

CDR3 length: 12
clone size: -
J gene: TRBJ1-5
D gene: -
V gene: TRBV4-2
CDR3 DNA: TGTGCCAGCAGCCAGGGGGGTGGGCCCCAGCATTTT
CDR3 protein: CASSQGGGPQHF

CDR3 length: 13
clone size: -
J gene: TRBJ2-5
D gene: -
V gene: TRBV5-1
CDR3 DNA: TGCGCCAGCAGCTTGGCAGACAAAGAGACCCAGTACTTC
CDR3 protein: CASSLADKETQYF

CDR3 length: 15
clone size: -
J gene: TRBJ2-5
D gene: TRBD2
V gene: TRBV7-2
CDR3 DNA: TGTGCCAGCAGCTTTACTAGCGGGGGGGCGGGGACCCAGTACTTC
CDR3 protein: CASSFTSGGAGTQYF

CDR3 length: 11
clone size: -
J gene: TRBJ2-5
D gene: -
V gene: TRBV27
CDR3 DNA: TGTGCCAGCAGGAGGCAAGAGACCCAGTACTTC
CDR3 protein: CASRRQETQYF

CDR3 length: 15
clone size: -
J gene: TRBJ2-3
D gene: -
V gene: TRBV3-1/TRBV3-2
CDR3 DNA: TGTGCCAGCAGCCCCAAAACAGGGAGCACAGATACGCAGTATTTT
CDR3 protein: CASSPKTGSTDTQYF

CDR3 length: 16
clone size: once
J gene: TRBJ2-4
D gene: -
V gene: TRBV5-6
CDR3 DNA: TGTGCCAGCAGCCCGTGGGCCTTACCTATTCAAAACATTCAGTACTTC
CDR3 protein: CASSPWALPIQNIQYF

CDR3 length: 13
clone size: -
J gene: TRBJ2-7
D gene: -
V gene: TRBV27
CDR3 DNA: TGTGCCAGCAGTTTAACAGGGCGAAACGAGCAGTACTTC
CDR3 protein: CASSLTGRNEQYF

CDR3 length: 14
clone size: -
J gene: TRBJ2-7
D gene: -
V gene: TRBV19
CDR3 DNA: TGTGCCAGTAGCCCAGGTGGGCAGACCTACGAGCAGTACTTC
CDR3 protein: CASSPGGQTYEQYF

CDR3 length: 12
clone size: few
J gene: TRBJ1-2
D gene: -
V gene: TRBV7-6
CDR3 DNA: TGTGCCAGCAGCTTATCAGGGGATGGCTACACCTTC
CDR3 protein: CASSLSGDGYTF

CDR3 length: 13
clone size: -
J gene: TRBJ2-5
D gene: TRBD1
V gene: TRBV5-4
CDR3 DNA: TGTGCCAGCAGCCTGGACAGGTCAGAGACCCAGTACTTC
CDR3 protein: CASSLDRSETQYF

CDR3 length: 15
clone size: few
J gene: TRBJ1-2
D gene: -
V gene: TRBV9
CDR3 DNA: TGTGCCAGCAGTCTCAGCCCCAGGGATAACTATGGCTACACCTTC
CDR3 protein: CASSLSPRDNYGYTF

CDR3 length: 16
clone size: -
J gene: TRBJ2-3
D gene: TRBD1
V gene: TRBV24-1
CDR3 DNA: TGTGCCACCAGCCCCCGGGTTTCAGGGGGCGCAGATACGCAGTATTTT
CDR3 protein: CATSPRVSGGADTQYF

CDR3 length: 16
clone size: -
J gene: TRBJ1-3
D gene: -
V gene: TRBV5-6
CDR3 DNA: TGTGCCAGCAGCTTGTACAGGGCAGTGGCTGGAAACACCATATATTTT
CDR3 protein: CASSLYRAVAGNTIYF

CDR3 length: 13
clone size: once
J gene: TRBJ2-3
D gene: TRBD2
V gene: TRBV5-1
CDR3 DNA: TGCGCCAGCAGCTTTAGCGGGGGGGAAACGCAGTATTTT
CDR3 protein: CASSFSGGETQYF

CDR3 length: 18
clone size: -
J gene: TRBJ1-2
D gene: -
V gene: TRBV15
CDR3 DNA: -
CDR3 protein: CATSSILGTLGLNYGYTF

CDR3 length: 15
clone size: -
J gene: TRBJ1-6
D gene: TRBD1
V gene: TRBV5-1
CDR3 DNA: TGCGCCAGCTCATGGGGACAGGGGGCTGAGTCACCCCTCCACTTT
CDR3 protein: CASSWGQGAESPLHF

CDR3 length: 15
clone size: -
J gene: TRBJ2-3
D gene: -
V gene: TRBV19
CDR3 DNA: TGTGCCAGTACGGACCAGGGGAGTCGCACAGATACGCAGTATTTT
CDR3 protein: CASTDQGSRTDTQYF

CDR3 length: 12
clone size: -
J gene: TRBJ1-1
D gene: -
V gene: TRBV12-3/TRBV12-4
CDR3 DNA: TGTGCCAGCACCCTCGGGGACACTGAAGCTTTCTTT
CDR3 protein: CASTLGDTEAFF

CDR3 length: 13
clone size: -
J gene: TRBJ2-1
D gene: TRBD2
V gene: TRBV10-1
CDR3 DNA: TGCGCCAGCAGCGCGGGCCCGGGAGGGGAGCAGTTCTTC
CDR3 protein: CASSAGPGGEQFF

CDR3 length: 16
clone size: -
J gene: TRBJ1-6
D gene: -
V gene: TRBV18
CDR3 DNA: TGTGCCAGCTCACGGGAGGGAAGAGGCTATAATTCACCCCTCCACTTT
CDR3 protein: CASSREGRGYNSPLHF

CDR3 length: 15
clone size: -
J gene: TRBJ1-4
D gene: -
V gene: TRBV3-1/TRBV3-2
CDR3 DNA: TGTGCCAGCAGCCAAGGGGCGGGACGGGAGGAAAAACTGTTTTTT
CDR3 protein: CASSQGAGREEKLFF

CDR3 length: 16
clone size: -
J gene: TRBJ2-5
D gene: TRBD1
V gene: TRBV18
CDR3 DNA: TGTGCCAGCTCACCACCGACAGGGGCCCAGGGGGAGACCCAGTACTTC
CDR3 protein: CASSPPTGAQGETQYF

CDR3 length: 14
clone size: -
J gene: TRBJ1-3
D gene: -
V gene: TRBV2
CDR3 DNA: TGTGCCAGCAGCGAAGGAGGGTCTGGAAACACCATATATTTT
CDR3 protein: CASSEGGSGNTIYF

CDR3 length: 13
clone size: -
J gene: TRBJ1-4
D gene: -
V gene: TRBV30
CDR3 DNA: TGTGCCTGGATGGCGGGGGCTACTGAAAAACTGTTTTTT
CDR3 protein: CAWMAGATEKLFF

CDR3 length: 17
clone size: -
J gene: TRBJ1-5
D gene: -
V gene: TRBV4-2
CDR3 DNA: TGTGCCAGCAGCCAAGAACCGGCGGGGGCCGGCAATCAGCCCCAGCATTTT
CDR3 protein: CASSQEPAGAGNQPQHF

CDR3 length: 15
clone size: few
J gene: TRBJ2-2
D gene: -
V gene: TRBV5-1
CDR3 DNA: TGCGCCAGCAGGCCAGGGCAAGTAAACACCGGGGAGCTGTTTTTT
CDR3 protein: CASRPGQVNTGELFF

CDR3 length: 14
clone size: -
J gene: TRBJ1-1
D gene: TRBD1
V gene: TRBV7-8
CDR3 DNA: TGTGCCAGCAGCTTGGGACAGGCCCTCACCGAAGCTTTCTTT
CDR3 protein: CASSLGQALTEAFF

CDR3 length: 15
clone size: -
J gene: TRBJ2-6
D gene: -
V gene: TRBV19
CDR3 DNA: TGTGCCAGTAGGGAGGGGCGCTCTGGGGCCAACGTCCTGACTTTC
CDR3 protein: CASREGRSGANVLTF

CDR3 length: 17
clone size: -
J gene: TRBJ2-1
D gene: TRBD2
V gene: TRBV5-4
CDR3 DNA: TGTGCCAGCAGCTCATCAATTTTTGGCGGGGGGGCTAATGAGCAGTTCTTC
CDR3 protein: CASSSSIFGGGANEQFF

CDR3 length: 14
clone size: -
J gene: TRBJ2-3
D gene: -
V gene: TRBV30
CDR3 DNA: TGTGCCTGGATTAGCGGTGTGGGCACAGATACGCAGTATTTT
CDR3 protein: CAWISGVGTDTQYF

CDR3 length: 15
clone size: -
J gene: TRBJ1-4
D gene: -
V gene: TRBV2
CDR3 DNA: TGTGCCAGCAGGGACAGCCGGGGGGTTAATGAAAAACTGTTTTTT
CDR3 protein: CASRDSRGVNEKLFF

CDR3 length: 15
clone size: -
J gene: TRBJ1-6
D gene: -
V gene: TRBV3-1/TRBV3-2
CDR3 DNA: TGTGCCAGCAGCCATGACAGCTCCTATAATTCACCCCTCCACTTT
CDR3 protein: CASSHDSSYNSPLHF

CDR3 length: 15
clone size: few
J gene: TRBJ2-1
D gene: TRBD1
V gene: TRBV12-5
CDR3 DNA: TGTGCTAGTGGTCGCCACAGGGGCGCTGGCAATGAGCAGTTCTTC
CDR3 protein: CASGRHRGAGNEQFF

CDR3 length: 14
clone size: -
J gene: TRBJ1-2
D gene: -
V gene: TRBV6-6
CDR3 DNA: TGTGCCAGCGGACATGTCCAGGCTTACTATGGCTACACCTTC
CDR3 protein: CASGHVQAYYGYTF

CDR3 length: 16
clone size: -
J gene: TRBJ2-5
D gene: -
V gene: TRBV6-2/TRBV6-3
CDR3 DNA: TGTGCCAGCAGTACCCCACGAGGTGTGCACCGGGAGACCCAGTACTTC
CDR3 protein: CASSTPRGVHRETQYF

CDR3 length: 13
clone size: -
J gene: TRBJ2-1
D gene: -
V gene: TRBV24-1
CDR3 DNA: TGTGCCACCAGTGATCCAGGGTACAATGAGCAGTTCTTC
CDR3 protein: CATSDPGYNEQFF

CDR3 length: 16
clone size: once
J gene: TRBJ2-2
D gene: TRBD1
V gene: TRBV5-1
CDR3 DNA: TGCGCCAGCAGCCCAGGGACAGGGAAACACACCGGGGAGCTGTTTTTT
CDR3 protein: CASSPGTGKHTGELFF

CDR3 length: 12
clone size: -
J gene: TRBJ1-3
D gene: -
V gene: TRBV30
CDR3 DNA: TGTGCCCGCCAGGGTTCTGGAAACACCATATATTTT
CDR3 protein: CARQGSGNTIYF

CDR3 length: 11
clone size: -
J gene: TRBJ1-4
D gene: TRBD1
V gene: TRBV11-2
CDR3 DNA: TGTGCCAGCAGCCATACAGGGGAACTGTTTTTT
CDR3 protein: CASSHTGELFF

CDR3 length: 15
clone size: -
J gene: TRBJ2-7
D gene: TRBD1
V gene: TRBV7-6
CDR3 DNA: TGTGCCAGCAGCTTAGTTCAGGGGGCAAATTACGAGCAGTACTTC
CDR3 protein: CASSLVQGANYEQYF

CDR3 length: 14
clone size: -
J gene: TRBJ2-4
D gene: -
V gene: TRBV2
CDR3 DNA: TGTGCCAGCAGTAATACAGGGTCCAAAAACATTCAGTACTTC
CDR3 protein: CASSNTGSKNIQYF

CDR3 length: 14
clone size: -
J gene: TRBJ1-3
D gene: -
V gene: TRBV2
CDR3 DNA: TGTGCCAGCAGTGAAAGGGGATCCGGAAACACCATATATTTT
CDR3 protein: CASSERGSGNTIYF

CDR3 length: 15
clone size: -
J gene: TRBJ1-1
D gene: -
V gene: TRBV5-1
CDR3 DNA: TGCGCCAGCAGCTTGGGGTGGGGGCGTAGCACTGAAGCTTTCTTT
CDR3 protein: CASSLGWGRSTEAFF

CDR3 length: 16
clone size: -
J gene: TRBJ1-1
D gene: -
V gene: TRBV5-8
CDR3 DNA: TGTGCCAGCAGCTTGGCTGGGGCAGGGTCGAACACTGAAGCTTTCTTT
CDR3 protein: CASSLAGAGSNTEAFF

CDR3 length: 16
clone size: -
J gene: TRBJ1-2
D gene: -
V gene: TRBV18
CDR3 DNA: TGTGCCAGCTCACCACCCATCGGACAGTCTAACTATGGCTACACCTTC
CDR3 protein: CASSPPIGQSNYGYTF

CDR3 length: 15
clone size: -
J gene: TRBJ2-1
D gene: TRBD2
V gene: TRBV5-1
CDR3 DNA: TGCGCCAGCAGCCCCGGACTAGTAAGGGCCAATGAGCAGTTCTTC
CDR3 protein: CASSPGLVRANEQFF